The entry below gives a single T cell receptor (beta chain) sequence along with its context. This clone has a single count. No antigen is known for it. No qualities accompany the bases; no much larger clone lies one base away. The method was the immunoSEQ multiplex PCR assay. TCRdb stores this immuneACCESS table with in-frame sequences only. Part of the clones is absent; in the studies checked, under half of the shortfall reflects unresolved V genes, and no reason is known for the rest. The sample yields over 150,000 clones; over 85% were counted once. The ten largest make up over 1.3% of the sample. The sample belongs to a study of control samples from healthy donors and cancer patients (dated by TCRdb to 2018 to 2020). From the germline V gene (reference sequence), CDR1 is MNHNY and CDR2 is SVGAGI. From cysteine to phenylalanine, the CDR3 is 15 amino acids long. The kept DNA is CDR3 alone, 45 bases in frame from the first base. Clipping removes 7 bases from V and 5 bases from J, with 8 as the unmatched junction base count.

The TCR was taken from a man aged 18 to 30 in good health. The chain is encoded by TRBV6-6 joined to TRBJ1-2; TRBD1 agrees with 12 junctional bases. Sequenced: blood. The CDR3 amino acid sequence is: CASTTPGQGAYGYTF. The sequenced DNA is TGTGCCAGCACTACACCGGGACAGGGGGCTTATGGCTACACCTTC.